One and the same sample provided the 28 T cell receptor beta chains below, sequenced in a study of T cell repertoires in cytomegalovirus infection. TCRdb passed the reads through MiXCR, listing each CDR3 protein once. The profile shows 95,000 to 150,000 distinct CDR3 sequences, roughly a third of them singletons. The antigens for these receptors are not known. This specimen was CD8+ T cells from cultured PBMCs, taken from culture after CMV antigen stimulation. Receptors originate from a human donor in good health (CMV status not recorded). Some clones in this sample may be carry-over from other donors' samples.

This chain joins TRBV7-2 and TRBJ2-3; maybe TRBD2 (6 bases). CDR1 and CDR2 from the germline V gene are SGHTA and FQGNSA. The CDR3 length is 15 residues. Trimming took off 4 bases at V and 1 base at J, with 12 bases between the two ends. CDR3 residues: CASSSRGWGTDTQYF. The CDR3 region has the DNA TGTGCCAGCAGCTCCCGGGGGTGGGGCACAGATACGCAGTATTTT.

In this sample, this clonotype turned up a few times. The chain is built from TRBV11-1 and TRBJ2-2; TRBD1 agrees at 8 bases. The V gene's germline CDR1 is SGHAT and CDR2 FQDESV (reference sequence). CDR3 length: 15 amino acids. V lost 6 bases and J lost 4; bases outside the gene matches: 7. The CDR3: CASSSTGGGTGELFF. Written as DNA, the CDR3 is TGTGCCAGCAGTTCAACAGGGGGAGGCACCGGGGAGCTGTTTTTT.

The rearrangement links TRBV12-3 or TRBV12-4 to TRBJ2-5; D perhaps matches TRBD1 (6 bases). The V end was cut by 7 bases, the J end by 2 bases, with 17 bases between. This CDR3 has 15 residues. The CDR3 sequence: CASTFRGTPQETQYF. The CDR3 coding sequence is TGTGCCAGCACCTTCAGAGGGACACCGCAAGAGACCCAGTACTTC.

This clonotype has just a few counts. The V call is TRBV2, the J call TRBJ2-3; the match to TRBD2 covers 7 bases. The length of the CDR3 is 15 residues. V gave up 8 bases and J gave up 4 bases; unmatched junction bases: 12. CDR1 and CDR2 (germline): SNHLY, FYNNEI. The CDR3 nucleotides read TGTGCCAGCGGTCCGAGCGGGAATTACGCAGATACGCAGTATTTT. Amino acid sequence: CASGPSGNYADTQYF. Using reference TRBV2 and TRBJ2-3 for the parts outside the CDR3, the full variable domain is EPEVTQTPSHQVTQMGQEVILRCVPISNHLYFYWYRQILGQKVEFLVSFYNNEISEKSEIFDDQFSVERPDGSNFTLKIRSTKLEDSAMYFCASGPSGNYADTQYFGPGTRLTVL.

This clonotype was counted between two and nine times. This sequence joins TRBV28 and TRBJ2-1, with unresolved D. The CDR3 is 16 amino acids. The V end lost 2 bases, the J end lost 0 bases, and 11 bases lay between the germline ends. CDR1 and CDR2 from the germline V gene are MDHEN and SYDVKM. CDR3 sequence (DNA): TGTGCCAGCAGTTTACCCAGTTCAGGCTCCTACAATGAGCAGTTCTTC. This gives the protein CASSLPSSGSYNEQFF.

This chain connects TRBV20-1 to TRBJ1-3, with no clear D. The CDR3 is 15 amino acids. V was cut by 1 base and J by 2 bases, with 12 bases left in between. CDR1 DFQATT and CDR2 SNEGSKA come from the germline V gene (reference sequence). The CDR3 nucleotides read TGCAGTGCTAGAGTTGTTGCAGGCGCTGGAAACACCATATATTTT. This codes for CSARVVAGAGNTIYF.

A few counts support this clonotype. The genes are TRBV7-6 and TRBJ1-1; 9 bases map to TRBD1. This CDR3 is 15 amino acids long. CDR1 and CDR2 (germline): SGHVS, FNYEAQ. V gave up 4 bases and J gave up 6 bases; unmatched junction bases: 9. CDR3 residues: CASSSAQGARSEAFF. The CDR3 DNA reads as TGTGCCAGCAGCTCCGCACAGGGGGCTAGGTCTGAAGCTTTCTTT.

This chain links TRBV19 with TRBJ1-2; 8 bases map to TRBD1. The CDR3 loop spans 15 amino acids. Germline CDR1 LNHDA, CDR2 SQIVND (reference sequence). Trimming cost V 3 bases and J 8 bases; bases outside gene matches: 11. The CDR3, as DNA: TGTGCCAGTAGTATCGTGGACAGGGAAATTGGAGGCTACACCTTC. Its translation: CASSIVDREIGGYTF.

V is TRBV27 and J is TRBJ1-1; D not certain. Deletions cut 6 bases from V and 0 bases from J, with 11 bases between. The CDR3 loop spans 14 amino acids. Germline CDR1 and CDR2: MNHEY and SMNVEV (reference sequence). This CDR3 reads CASRQTHMNTEAFF. The CDR3 DNA sequence: TGTGCCAGCAGACAGACCCATATGAACACTGAAGCTTTCTTT.

This clonotype was seen only a few times. The chain carries TRBV7-9 and TRBJ2-7, with D uncertain. V lost 1 base and J lost 3, with 7 bases in between. Per germline, CDR1 SEHNR and CDR2 FQNEAQ (reference sequence). The CDR3 has 13 amino acids. CDR3 DNA: TGTGCCAGCAGCTTAGTACCTGACTACGAGCAGTACTTC. Protein: CASSLVPDYEQYF. Using reference TRBV7-9 and TRBJ2-7 for the parts outside the CDR3, the full variable domain is DTGVSQNPRHKITKRGQNVTFRCDPISEHNRLYWYRQTLGQGPEFLTYFQNEAQLEKSRLLSDRFSAERPKGSFSTLEIQRTEQGDSAMYLCASSLVPDYEQYFGPGTRLTVT.

The genes are TRBV4-2 and TRBJ2-1, with TRBD2 matching 11 bases. With 3 bases clipped from V and 0 bases from J, the junction kept 7 bases outside the gene matches. This CDR3 spans 18 amino acids. In germline, CDR1 is LGHNA, CDR2 YNFKEQ. The CDR3 protein is CASSQTSGALSSYNEQFF. The CDR3 DNA follows: TGTGCCAGCAGCCAGACTAGCGGGGCCCTCAGCTCCTACAATGAGCAGTTCTTC.

V and J are TRBV27 and TRBJ1-4; TRBD1 might be the D (5 bases). CDR1 is MNHEY and CDR2 is SMNVEV in the germline V gene (reference sequence). V was shortened by 6 bases and J by 2 bases, with 10 bases between the two germline ends. The CDR3 extends over 14 amino acids. The CDR3 DNA sequence: TGTGCCAGCAGAAGAGGGACTACTAATGAAAAACTGTTTTTT. This encodes CASRRGTTNEKLFF.

This clonotype was recorded at least ten times. V usage is TRBV12-3 or TRBV12-4 and J usage is TRBJ1-1; 9 nucleotides match TRBD1. V gave up 7 bases and J gave up 3 bases; unmatched junction bases: 9. The CDR3 totals 15 residues. DNA for the CDR3: TGTGCCAGCATCCGAACAGGGGGCTATGACACTGAAGCTTTCTTT. Translating gives CASIRTGGYDTEAFF.

V is TRBV5-4 and J is TRBJ1-6, with 7 bases identical to TRBD1. The CDR3 sequence is 17 residues long. Looked up from germline, CDR1 is SGHNT and CDR2 is YYREEE (reference sequence). Trimming took 4 bases from V and 10 from J; bases not matched to a gene: 17. CDR3 in amino acids: CASSRLGQEDRGSPLHF. The CDR3 nucleotides read TGTGCCAGCAGCAGACTTGGACAGGAGGACAGAGGATCACCCCTCCACTTT.

The V and J genes are TRBV5-6 and TRBJ2-3; 14 bases are shared with TRBD2. The V gene's germline CDR1 is SGHDT and CDR2 YYEEEE. V dropped 4 bases and J dropped 5; count of bases not matched to a gene: 9. The CDR3 runs 17 residues. The CDR3 region is CASSPIPGLAGEDTQYF. Here the CDR3 DNA reads TGTGCCAGCAGCCCTATTCCGGGACTAGCGGGGGAAGATACGCAGTATTTT.

The V gene is TRBV6-1, the J gene TRBJ2-5, with D perhaps matching TRBD2 (6 bases). This CDR3 is 15 amino acids long. From germline, CDR1 is MNHNS and CDR2 SASEGT. The V end was cut by 3 bases, the J end by 5 bases, with 16 bases between. CDR3 in amino acids: CASSDTGTGGETQYF. Here the CDR3 DNA reads TGTGCCAGCAGTGATACCGGGACTGGCGGTGAGACCCAGTACTTC.

There are a few counts of this clonotype. This chain links TRBV5-6 with TRBJ2-7, with a weak D call TRBD1 (6 bases). The V and J ends lost 1 base and 2 bases respectively, with 13 bases between them. The germline gives CDR1 SGHDT, CDR2 YYEEEE. This CDR3 has 15 residues. The CDR3 protein is CASSLFTGRPYEQYF. The CDR3 bases are TGTGCCAGCAGCTTGTTTACAGGGCGCCCCTACGAGCAGTACTTC.

This clonotype appeared a few times. The chain is built from TRBV12-3 or TRBV12-4 and TRBJ1-3; D not resolved. CDR3 length: 14 amino acids. Trimming removed 3 bases at V and 4 bases at J, with 10 bases between. The CDR3 reads CASSLGRTGNTIYF. The CDR3 coding sequence is TGTGCCAGCAGTTTGGGCAGGACGGGAAACACCATATATTTT.

This clonotype has a handful of counts. The chain is built from TRBV4-1 and TRBJ2-5, with TRBD1 matching over 9 bases. With 4 bases clipped from V and 2 bases from J, the junction kept 8 bases outside the gene matches. This CDR3 spans 16 amino acids. CDR1 and CDR2 (germline): MGHRA, YSYEKL. CDR3 sequence reads: CASSPSTGGSQETQYF. DNA for the CDR3: TGCGCCAGCAGCCCCTCGACAGGGGGGAGTCAAGAGACCCAGTACTTC.

The rearrangement uses TRBV29-1 and TRBJ2-3; D is undetermined. The CDR3 contains 10 residues. CDR1 is SQVTM, CDR2 ANQGSEA, per germline. Between the trimmed V and J ends, which lost 7 bases and 10 bases, there was a span of 12 bases. The CDR3 bases are TGCAGCGCAGAGCCGCTTGCGCAGTATTTT. Protein product: CSAEPLAQYF.

This rearrangement joins TRBV28 to TRBJ1-6; D not certain. Per germline, CDR1 MDHEN and CDR2 SYDVKM. This CDR3 comprises 16 residues. V lost 4 bases, J lost 8 bases, and 18 bases lay in between. The CDR3 sequence is CASSSPAGVTHSPLHF. For the CDR3, the DNA is TGTGCCAGCAGTTCCCCTGCTGGGGTTACGCATTCACCCCTCCACTTT.

In this sample, this clonotype turned up many times. The chain links TRBV4-1 to TRBJ2-3; no definite D call. Trimming left V 2 bases short and J 3 bases short, with 12 bases between. This CDR3 is 15 amino acids long. CDR1 is MGHRA, CDR2 YSYEKL, per germline. The CDR3 DNA reads TGCGCCAGCAGCCAACGGCCCCTCGGGACAGATACGCAGTATTTT. It translates to CASSQRPLGTDTQYF.

The rearrangement uses TRBV7-9 and TRBJ1-1; perhaps TRBD1 as D (5 bases). V was pared by 5 bases and J by 12 bases, with 13 bases between. Germline V gene lookup returns CDR1 SEHNR and CDR2 FQNEAQ (reference sequence). This CDR3 has 11 residues. DNA of the CDR3: TGTGCCAGCAGCAGTACGACAGATACTTTCTTT. Translation: CASSSTTDTFF.

This clonotype came up many times. This chain joins TRBV5-4 and TRBJ1-1, with TRBD1 matching over 8 bases. Trimming at V came to 5 bases and at J to 11 bases, leaving 8 bases not matched to a gene. Germline CDR1 SGHNT, CDR2 YYREEE (reference sequence). The CDR3 sequence is 12 residues long. CDR3 sequence (DNA): TGTGCCAGCAGTCGAGACCGGGACAGGGCTTTCTTT. Its translation: CASSRDRDRAFF. Using reference TRBV5-4 and TRBJ1-1 for the parts outside the CDR3, the full variable domain is ETGVTQSPTHLIKTRGQQVTLRCSSQSGHNTVSWYQQALGQGPQFIFQYYREEENGRGNFPPRFSGLQFPNYSSELNVNALELDDSALYLCASSRDRDRAFFGQGTRLTVV.

This clonotype was counted between two and nine times. This CDR3 is CASSEVTAISNQPQHF. CDR3 nucleotide sequence: TGTGCCAGCAGTGAAGTGACAGCGATTAGCAATCAGCCCCAGCATTTT. The V gene is TRBV6-1, the J gene TRBJ1-5, with D perhaps TRBD1 (5 bases). CDR1 is MNHNS and CDR2 is SASEGT in the germline V gene. The CDR3 runs 16 residues. V was clipped by 1 base and J by 0 bases, with 10 bases between them.

This clonotype has more than one count but fewer than ten. The chain combines TRBV6-6 with TRBJ2-6; maybe TRBD2 (5 bases). The CDR3 contains 17 residues. Germline loops: CDR1 MNHNY, CDR2 SVGAGI (reference sequence). Trimming cost V 1 base and J 0 bases, with 10 bases left between them. The chain's CDR3 is CASSYWEMFSGANVLTF. The CDR3, as DNA: TGTGCCAGCAGTTACTGGGAGATGTTCTCTGGGGCCAACGTCCTGACTTTC.

The chain is built from TRBV4-1 and TRBJ2-1; 9 bases line up with TRBD2. CDR1 MGHRA and CDR2 YSYEKL come from the germline V gene. The J segment lost 7 bases and the V segment lost 2 bases, leaving 12 bases of the junction unmatched. The CDR3 runs 17 residues. The CDR3 here is CASSQSFAGGIENEQFF. The CDR3 region has the DNA TGCGCCAGCAGCCAAAGCTTCGCGGGGGGGATAGAAAATGAGCAGTTCTTC.

This clonotype was detected a few times. CDR3: CASSHVQGSQETQYF. The CDR3 coding sequence is TGTGCCAGCAGCCACGTACAGGGATCCCAAGAGACCCAGTACTTC. The gene calls are TRBV3-1 and TRBJ2-5; perhaps TRBD1 as D (6 bases). The V gene's germline CDR1 is LGHDT and CDR2 YNNKEL (reference sequence). The CDR3 extends over 15 amino acids. Trimming shortened V by 3 bases and J by 1 base, and 12 bases separated the two germline ends.